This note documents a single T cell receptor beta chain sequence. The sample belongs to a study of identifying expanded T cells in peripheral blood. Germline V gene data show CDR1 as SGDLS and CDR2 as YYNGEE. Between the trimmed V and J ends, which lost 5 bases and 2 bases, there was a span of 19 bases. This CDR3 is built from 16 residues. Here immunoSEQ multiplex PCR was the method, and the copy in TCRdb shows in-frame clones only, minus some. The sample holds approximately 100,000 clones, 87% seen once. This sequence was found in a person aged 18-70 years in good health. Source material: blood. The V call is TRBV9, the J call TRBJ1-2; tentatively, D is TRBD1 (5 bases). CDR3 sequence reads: CASSKEQARSNYGYTF. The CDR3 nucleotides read TGTGCCAGCAGTAAAGAACAGGCCAGGTCGAACTATGGCTACACCTTC.